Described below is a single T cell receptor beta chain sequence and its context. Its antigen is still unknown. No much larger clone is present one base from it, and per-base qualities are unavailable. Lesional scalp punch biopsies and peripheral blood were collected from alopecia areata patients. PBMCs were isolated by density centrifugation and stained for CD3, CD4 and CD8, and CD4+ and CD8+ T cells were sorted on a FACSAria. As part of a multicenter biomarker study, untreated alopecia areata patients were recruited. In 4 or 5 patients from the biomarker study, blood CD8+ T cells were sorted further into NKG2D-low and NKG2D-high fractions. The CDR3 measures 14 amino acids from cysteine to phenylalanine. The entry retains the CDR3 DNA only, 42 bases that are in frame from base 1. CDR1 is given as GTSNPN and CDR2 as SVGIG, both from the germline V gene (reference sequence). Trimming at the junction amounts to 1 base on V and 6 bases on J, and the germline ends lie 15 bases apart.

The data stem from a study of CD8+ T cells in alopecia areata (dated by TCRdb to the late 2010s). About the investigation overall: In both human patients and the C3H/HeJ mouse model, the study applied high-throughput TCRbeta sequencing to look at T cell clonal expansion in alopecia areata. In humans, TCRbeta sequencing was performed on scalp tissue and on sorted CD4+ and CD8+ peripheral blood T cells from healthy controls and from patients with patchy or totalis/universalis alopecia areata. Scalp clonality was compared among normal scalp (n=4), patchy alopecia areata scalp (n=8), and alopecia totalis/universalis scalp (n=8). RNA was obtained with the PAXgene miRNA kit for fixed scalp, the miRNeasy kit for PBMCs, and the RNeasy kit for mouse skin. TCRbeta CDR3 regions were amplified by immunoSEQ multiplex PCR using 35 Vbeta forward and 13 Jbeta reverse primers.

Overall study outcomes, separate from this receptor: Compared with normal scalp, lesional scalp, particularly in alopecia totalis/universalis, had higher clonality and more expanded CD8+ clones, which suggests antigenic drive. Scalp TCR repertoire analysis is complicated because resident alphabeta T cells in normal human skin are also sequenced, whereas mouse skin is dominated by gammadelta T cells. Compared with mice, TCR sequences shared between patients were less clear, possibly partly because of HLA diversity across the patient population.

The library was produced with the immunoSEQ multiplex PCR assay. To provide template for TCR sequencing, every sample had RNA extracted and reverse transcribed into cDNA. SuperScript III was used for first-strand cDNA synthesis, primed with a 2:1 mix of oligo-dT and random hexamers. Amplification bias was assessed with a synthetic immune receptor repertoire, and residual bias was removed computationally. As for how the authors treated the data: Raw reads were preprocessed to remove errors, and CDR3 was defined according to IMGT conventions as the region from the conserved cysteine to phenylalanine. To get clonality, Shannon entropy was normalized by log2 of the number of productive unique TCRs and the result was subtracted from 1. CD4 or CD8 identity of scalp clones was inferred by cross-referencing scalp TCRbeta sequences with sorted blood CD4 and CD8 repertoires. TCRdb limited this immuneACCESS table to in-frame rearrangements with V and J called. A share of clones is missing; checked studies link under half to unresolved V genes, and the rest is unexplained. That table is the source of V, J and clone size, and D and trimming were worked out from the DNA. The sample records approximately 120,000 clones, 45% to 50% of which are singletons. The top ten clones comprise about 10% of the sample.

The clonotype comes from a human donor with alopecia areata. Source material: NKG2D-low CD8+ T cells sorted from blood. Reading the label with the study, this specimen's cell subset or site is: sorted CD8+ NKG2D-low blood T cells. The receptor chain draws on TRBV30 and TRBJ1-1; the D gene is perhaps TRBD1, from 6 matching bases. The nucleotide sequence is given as TGTGCCTGGAGTGCCCGCCAGGGGCTGTCTGAAGCTTTCTTT. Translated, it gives CAWSARQGLSEAFF.